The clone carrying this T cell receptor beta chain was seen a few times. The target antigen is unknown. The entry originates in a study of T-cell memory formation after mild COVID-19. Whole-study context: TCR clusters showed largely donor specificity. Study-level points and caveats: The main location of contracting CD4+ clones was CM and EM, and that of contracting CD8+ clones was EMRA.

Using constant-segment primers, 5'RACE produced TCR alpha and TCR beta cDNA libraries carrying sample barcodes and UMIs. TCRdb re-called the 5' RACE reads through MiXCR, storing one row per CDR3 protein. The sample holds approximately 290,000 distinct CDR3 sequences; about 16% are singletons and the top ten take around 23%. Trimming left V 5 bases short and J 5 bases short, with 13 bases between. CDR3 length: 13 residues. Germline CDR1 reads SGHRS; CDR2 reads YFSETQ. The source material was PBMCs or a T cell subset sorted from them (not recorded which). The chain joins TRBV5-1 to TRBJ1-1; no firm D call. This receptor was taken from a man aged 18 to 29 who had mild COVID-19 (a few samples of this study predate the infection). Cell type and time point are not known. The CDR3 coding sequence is TGCGCCAGCAGTTGGGCCTCGGGAACTGAAGCTTTCTTT. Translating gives CASSWASGTEAFF.